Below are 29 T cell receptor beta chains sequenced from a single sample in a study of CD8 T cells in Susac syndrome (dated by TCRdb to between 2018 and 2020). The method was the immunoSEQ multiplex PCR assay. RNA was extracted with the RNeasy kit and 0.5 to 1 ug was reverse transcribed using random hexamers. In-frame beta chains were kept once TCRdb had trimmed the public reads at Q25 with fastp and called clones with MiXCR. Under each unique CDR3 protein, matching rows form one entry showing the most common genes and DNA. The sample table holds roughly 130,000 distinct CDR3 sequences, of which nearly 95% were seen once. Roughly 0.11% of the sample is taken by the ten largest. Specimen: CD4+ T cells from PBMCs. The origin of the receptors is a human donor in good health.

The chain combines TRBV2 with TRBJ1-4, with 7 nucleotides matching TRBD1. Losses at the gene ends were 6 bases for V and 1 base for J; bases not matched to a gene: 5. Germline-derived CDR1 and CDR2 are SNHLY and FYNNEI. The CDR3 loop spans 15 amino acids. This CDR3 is CASRPQGVTNEKLFF. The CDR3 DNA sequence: TGTGCCAGCAGACCCCAGGGGGTAACTAATGAAAAACTGTTTTTT.

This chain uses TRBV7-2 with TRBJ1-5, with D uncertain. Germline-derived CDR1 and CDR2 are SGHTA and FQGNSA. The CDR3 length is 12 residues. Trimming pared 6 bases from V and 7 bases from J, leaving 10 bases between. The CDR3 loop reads CASSYDRQPQHF. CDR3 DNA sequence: TGTGCCAGCAGTTACGACCGACAGCCCCAGCATTTT.

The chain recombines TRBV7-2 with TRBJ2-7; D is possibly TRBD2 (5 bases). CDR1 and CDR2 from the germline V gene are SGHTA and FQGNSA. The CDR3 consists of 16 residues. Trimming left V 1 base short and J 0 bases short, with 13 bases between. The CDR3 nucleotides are TGTGCCAGCAGCTTAGTGACAAGCGGCACCTCCTACGAGCAGTACTTC. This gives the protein CASSLVTSGTSYEQYF.

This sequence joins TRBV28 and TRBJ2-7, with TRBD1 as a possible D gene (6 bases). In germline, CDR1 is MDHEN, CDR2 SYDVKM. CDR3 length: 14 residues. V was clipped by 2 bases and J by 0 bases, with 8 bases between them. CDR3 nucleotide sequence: TGTGCCAGCAGTTTACAGGGGAGCTCCTACGAGCAGTACTTC. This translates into CASSLQGSSYEQYF.

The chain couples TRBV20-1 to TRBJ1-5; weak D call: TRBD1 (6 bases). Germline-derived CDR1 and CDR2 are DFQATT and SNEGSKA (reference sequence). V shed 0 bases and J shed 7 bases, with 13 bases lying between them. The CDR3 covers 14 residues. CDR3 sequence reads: CSARDRAGAQPQHF. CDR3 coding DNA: TGCAGTGCTAGAGATCGGGCAGGGGCACAGCCCCAGCATTTT.

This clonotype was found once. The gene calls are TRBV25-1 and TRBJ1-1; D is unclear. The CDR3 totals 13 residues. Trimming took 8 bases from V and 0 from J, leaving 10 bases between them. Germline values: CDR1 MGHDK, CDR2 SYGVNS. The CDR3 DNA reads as TGTGCCAGCGGGAAGGCGGTGAACACTGAAGCTTTCTTT. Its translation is CASGKAVNTEAFF. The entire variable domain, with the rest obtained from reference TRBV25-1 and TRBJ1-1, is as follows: EADIYQTPRYLVIGTGKKITLECSQTMGHDKMYWYQQDPGMELHLIHYSYGVNSTEKGDLSSESTVSRIRTEHFPLTLESARPSHTSQYLCASGKAVNTEAFFGQGTRLTVV.

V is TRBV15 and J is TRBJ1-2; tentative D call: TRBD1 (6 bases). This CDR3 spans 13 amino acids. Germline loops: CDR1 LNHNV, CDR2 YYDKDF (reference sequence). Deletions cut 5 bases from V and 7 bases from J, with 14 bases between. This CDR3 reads CATSFPQGGGYTF. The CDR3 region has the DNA TGTGCCACCAGCTTCCCACAGGGAGGTGGCTACACCTTC. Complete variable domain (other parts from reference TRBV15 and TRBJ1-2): DAMVIQNPRYQVTQFGKPVTLSCSQTLNHNVMYWYQQKSSQAPKLLFHYYDKDFNNEADTPDNFQSRRPNTSFCFLDIRSPGLGDTAMYLCATSFPQGGGYTFGSGTRLTVV.

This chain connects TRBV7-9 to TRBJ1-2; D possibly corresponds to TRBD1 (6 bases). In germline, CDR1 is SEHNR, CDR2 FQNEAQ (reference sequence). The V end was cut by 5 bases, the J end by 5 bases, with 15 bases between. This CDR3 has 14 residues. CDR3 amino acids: CASSPEDRYYGYTF. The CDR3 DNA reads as TGTGCCAGCAGCCCTGAGGACAGATATTATGGCTACACCTTC.

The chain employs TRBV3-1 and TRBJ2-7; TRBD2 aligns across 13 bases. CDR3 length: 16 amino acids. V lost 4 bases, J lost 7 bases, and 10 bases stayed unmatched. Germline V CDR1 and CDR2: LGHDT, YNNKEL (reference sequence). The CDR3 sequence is CASSRGTSGAGGEQYF. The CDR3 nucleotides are TGTGCCAGCAGCCGTGGGACTAGCGGGGCCGGTGGGGAGCAGTACTTC.

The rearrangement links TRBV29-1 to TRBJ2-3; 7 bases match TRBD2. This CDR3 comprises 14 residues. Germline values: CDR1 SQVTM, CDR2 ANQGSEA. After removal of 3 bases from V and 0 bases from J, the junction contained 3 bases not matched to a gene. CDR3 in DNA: TGCAGCGTTGATCGAGCGGGAAGCACAGATACGCAGTATTTT. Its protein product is CSVDRAGSTDTQYF.

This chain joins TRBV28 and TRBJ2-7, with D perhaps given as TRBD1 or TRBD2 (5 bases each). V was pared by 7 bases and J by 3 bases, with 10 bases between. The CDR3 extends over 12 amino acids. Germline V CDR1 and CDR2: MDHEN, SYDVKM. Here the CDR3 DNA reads TGTGCCAGCACCCGGGGCCGCTACGAGCAGTACTTC. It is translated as CASTRGRYEQYF.

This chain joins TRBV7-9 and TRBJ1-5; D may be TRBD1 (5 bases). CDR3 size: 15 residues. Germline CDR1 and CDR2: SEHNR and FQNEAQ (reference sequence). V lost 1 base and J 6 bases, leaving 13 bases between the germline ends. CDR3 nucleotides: TGTGCCAGCAGCTTAGGACAGTCGGGAGGTCAGCCCCAGCATTTT. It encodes CASSLGQSGGQPQHF. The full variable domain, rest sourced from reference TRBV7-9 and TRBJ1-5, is DTGVSQNPRHKITKRGQNVTFRCDPISEHNRLYWYRQTLGQGPEFLTYFQNEAQLEKSRLLSDRFSAERPKGSFSTLEIQRTEQGDSAMYLCASSLGQSGGQPQHFGDGTRLSIL.

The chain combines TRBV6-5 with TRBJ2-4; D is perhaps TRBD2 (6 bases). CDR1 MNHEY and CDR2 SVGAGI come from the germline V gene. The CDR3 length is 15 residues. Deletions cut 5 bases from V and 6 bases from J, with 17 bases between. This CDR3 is CASSTAGTALNIQYF. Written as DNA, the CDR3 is TGTGCCAGCAGTACCGCGGGGACCGCGCTAAACATTCAGTACTTC.

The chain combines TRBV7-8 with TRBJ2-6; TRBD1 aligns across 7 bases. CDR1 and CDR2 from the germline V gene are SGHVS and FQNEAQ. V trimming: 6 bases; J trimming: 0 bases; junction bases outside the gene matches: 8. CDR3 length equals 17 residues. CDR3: CASSTGTAVSGANVLTF. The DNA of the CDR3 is TGTGCCAGCAGTACCGGGACAGCAGTCTCTGGGGCCAACGTCCTGACTTTC.

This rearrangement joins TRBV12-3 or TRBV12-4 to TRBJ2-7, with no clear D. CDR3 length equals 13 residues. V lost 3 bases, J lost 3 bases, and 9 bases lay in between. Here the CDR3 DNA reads TGTGCCAGCAGTTTTAGGATCGACTACGAGCAGTACTTC. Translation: CASSFRIDYEQYF.

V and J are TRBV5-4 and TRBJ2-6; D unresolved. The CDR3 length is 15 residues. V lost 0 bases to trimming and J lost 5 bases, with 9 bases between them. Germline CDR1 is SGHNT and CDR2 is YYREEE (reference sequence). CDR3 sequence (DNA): TGTGCCAGCAGCTTGGACGACGGTCGGGCCAACGTCCTGACTTTC. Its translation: CASSLDDGRANVLTF.

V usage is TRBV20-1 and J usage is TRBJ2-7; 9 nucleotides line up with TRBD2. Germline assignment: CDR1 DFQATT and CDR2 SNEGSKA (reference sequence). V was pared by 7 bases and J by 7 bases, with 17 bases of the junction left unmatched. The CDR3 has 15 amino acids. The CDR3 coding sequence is TGCAGTGTCATTAGCGGGAGTCAAATAGGGGGAGAGCAGTACTTC. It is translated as CSVISGSQIGGEQYF.

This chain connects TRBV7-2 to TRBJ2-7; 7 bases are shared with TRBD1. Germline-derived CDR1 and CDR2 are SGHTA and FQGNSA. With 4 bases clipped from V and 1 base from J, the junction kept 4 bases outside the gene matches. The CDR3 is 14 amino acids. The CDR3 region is CASSSGQLSYEQYF. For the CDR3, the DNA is TGTGCCAGCAGCTCGGGACAGCTTTCCTACGAGCAGTACTTC.

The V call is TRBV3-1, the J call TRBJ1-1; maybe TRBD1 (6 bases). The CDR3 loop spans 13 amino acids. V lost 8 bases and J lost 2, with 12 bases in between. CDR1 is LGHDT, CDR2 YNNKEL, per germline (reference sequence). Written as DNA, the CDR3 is TGTGCCAGCCAAGGGACACCAAACACTGAAGCTTTCTTT. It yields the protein CASQGTPNTEAFF. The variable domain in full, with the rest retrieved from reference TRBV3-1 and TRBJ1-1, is DTAVSQTPKYLVTQMGNDKSIKCEQNLGHDTMYWYKQDSKKFLKIMFSYNNKELIINETVPNRFSPKSPDKAHLNLHINSLELGDSAVYFCASQGTPNTEAFFGQGTRLTVV.

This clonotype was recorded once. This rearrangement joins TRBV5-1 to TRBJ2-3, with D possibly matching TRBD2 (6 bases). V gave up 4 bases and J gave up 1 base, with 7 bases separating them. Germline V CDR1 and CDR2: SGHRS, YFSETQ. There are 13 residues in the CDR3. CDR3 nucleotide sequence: TGCGCCAGCAGCGTAGCGGGCACAGATACGCAGTATTTT. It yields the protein CASSVAGTDTQYF.

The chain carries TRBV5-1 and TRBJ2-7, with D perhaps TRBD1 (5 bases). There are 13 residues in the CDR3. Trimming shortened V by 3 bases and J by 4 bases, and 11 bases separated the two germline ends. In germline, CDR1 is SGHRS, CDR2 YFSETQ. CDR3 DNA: TGCGCCAGCAGCTGGCAAGCAGGGTACGAGCAGTACTTC. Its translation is CASSWQAGYEQYF.

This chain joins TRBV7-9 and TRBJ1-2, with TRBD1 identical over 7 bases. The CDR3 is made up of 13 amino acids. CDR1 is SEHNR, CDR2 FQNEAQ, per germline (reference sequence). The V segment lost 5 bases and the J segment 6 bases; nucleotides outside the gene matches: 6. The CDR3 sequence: CASSPRDRDGYTF. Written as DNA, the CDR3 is TGTGCCAGCAGCCCCCGGGACAGAGATGGCTACACCTTC.

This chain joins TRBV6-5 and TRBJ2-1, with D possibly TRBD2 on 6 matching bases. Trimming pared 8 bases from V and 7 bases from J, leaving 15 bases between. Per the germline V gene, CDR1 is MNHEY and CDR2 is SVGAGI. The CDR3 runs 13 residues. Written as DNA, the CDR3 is TGTGCCAGCGGTTCACCGGGGGAGAATGAGCAGTTCTTC. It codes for CASGSPGENEQFF.

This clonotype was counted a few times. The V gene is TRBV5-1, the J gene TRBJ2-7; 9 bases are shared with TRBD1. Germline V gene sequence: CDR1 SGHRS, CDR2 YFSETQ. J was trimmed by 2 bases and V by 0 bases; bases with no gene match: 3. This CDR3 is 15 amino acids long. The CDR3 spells CASSLGGQGPYEQYF. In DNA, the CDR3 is TGCGCCAGCAGCTTGGGGGGACAGGGTCCCTACGAGCAGTACTTC.

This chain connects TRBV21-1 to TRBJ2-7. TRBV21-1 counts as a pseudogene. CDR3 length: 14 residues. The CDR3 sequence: CASSQRQDPYEQYF. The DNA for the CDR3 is TGTGCCAGCAGCCAACGACAGGACCCCTACGAGCAGTACTTC.

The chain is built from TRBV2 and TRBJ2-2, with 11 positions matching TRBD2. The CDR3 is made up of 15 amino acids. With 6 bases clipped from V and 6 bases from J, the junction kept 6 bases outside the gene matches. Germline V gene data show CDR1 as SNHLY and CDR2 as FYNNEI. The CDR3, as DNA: TGTGCCAGCAGCCTGACTAGCGGGGTCCCCGGGGAGCTGTTTTTT. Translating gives CASSLTSGVPGELFF.

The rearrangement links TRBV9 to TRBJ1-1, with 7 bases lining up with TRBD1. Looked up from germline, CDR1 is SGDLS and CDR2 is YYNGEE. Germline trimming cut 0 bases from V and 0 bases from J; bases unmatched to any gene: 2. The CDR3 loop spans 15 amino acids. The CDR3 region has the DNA TGTGCCAGCAGCGTAGAAGGGACAGTGAACACTGAAGCTTTCTTT. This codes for CASSVEGTVNTEAFF.

CDR3 residues: CATAGQVNTGELFF. In nucleotides, the CDR3 is TGTGCCACCGCTGGACAGGTGAACACCGGGGAGCTGTTTTTT. The chain combines TRBV24-1 with TRBJ2-2; 7 nucleotides match TRBD1. The length of the CDR3 is 14 residues. The V segment lost 9 bases and the J segment 1 base; nucleotides outside the gene matches: 4. Germline loops: CDR1 KGHDR, CDR2 SFDVKD.

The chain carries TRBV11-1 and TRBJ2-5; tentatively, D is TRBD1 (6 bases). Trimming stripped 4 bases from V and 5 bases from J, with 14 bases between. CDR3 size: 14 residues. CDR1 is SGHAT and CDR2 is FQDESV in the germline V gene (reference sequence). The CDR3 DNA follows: TGTGCCAGCAGCTCCCCCGTCCAGGGGGAGACCCAGTACTTC. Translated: CASSSPVQGETQYF.